Listed here are 20 T cell receptor beta chains from one sample, sequenced in a study of tumor and adjacent non-tumor tissue in lung cancer. The library came from three nested PCR rounds adapted from ARM-PCR protocols. MiXCR was run by TCRdb on the multiplex PCR reads, yielding one entry per CDR3 protein. This sample yields some 80,000 distinct CDR3 sequences, of which 80% to 90% are seen a single time; about 47% belongs to the top ten. RNA was extracted from bulk tissue without any cell sorting. The normal lung tissue was taken more than 3 cm from the tumor edge. The sequenced material came from distant non-tumor lung tissue. All receptors derive from a man aged 55 to 70 with non-small cell lung cancer.

With respect to this clonotype: One end of the junction varies from germline; a read error may be responsible. The chain joins TRBV11-3 to TRBJ2-3; 8 positions match TRBD1. Germline CDR1 reads SGHNT; CDR2 reads YENEEA. CDR3 size: 13 residues. CDR3 sequence: CASSSQGAVTLYF. CDR3 bases: TGTGCCAGCAGCTCTCAGGGGGCAGTTACGCTGTATTTT.

Remarks on this clonotype: One end of the junction is discordant with germline, which a read error may explain. The chain carries TRBV20-1 and TRBJ2-7, with 7 positions matching TRBD2. The germline CDR1 and CDR2 sequences are DFQATT and SNEGSKA (reference sequence). The CDR3 contains 14 residues. In DNA form, the CDR3 reads TGCAGTGCTAGACATGCCAGCGGGGCCTACGACCAGTACTTC. Protein product: CSARHASGAYDQYF.

In this sample, this clonotype turned up once. This could be a read error, since a much larger clone is one nucleotide away. The chain recombines TRBV12-3 or TRBV12-4 with TRBJ2-5, with 9 bases identical to TRBD1. The CDR3 contains 12 residues. The CDR3 here is CASSRQGEIQYF. CDR3 sequence (DNA): TGTGCCAGCAGCAGACAGGGGGAGATCCAGTACTTC.

This clonotype was counted between two and nine times. Given a much more abundant clone one base away, this may be a read error. The V call is TRBV5-6, the J call TRBJ2-7, with TRBD1 as a possible D gene (5 bases). The ends were cut back, 4 bases at V and 3 bases at J, with 11 bases in the middle. The CDR3 contains 13 residues. CDR1 and CDR2 from the germline V gene are SGHDT and YYEEEE. CDR3 loop: CASSIQDIYEQYF. The CDR3 DNA reads as TGTGCCAGCAGCATACAGGATATCTACGAGCAGTACTTC. Full variable domain (rest looked up from reference TRBV5-6 and TRBJ2-7): DAGVTQSPTHLIKTRGQQVTLRCSPKSGHDTVSWYQQALGQGPQFIFQYYEEEERQRGNFPDRFSGHQFPNYSSELNVNALLLGDSALYLCASSIQDIYEQYFGPGTRLTVT.

This chain joins TRBV5-4 and TRBJ2-6; maybe TRBD1 (5 bases). The germline gives CDR1 SGHNT, CDR2 YYREEE (reference sequence). The CDR3 has 18 amino acids. Trimming pared 4 bases from V and 13 bases from J, leaving 30 bases between. The DNA of the CDR3 is TGTGCCAGCAGCCCTGGGGCAGGGCCTCCCTCTAGGGTCAAGGTCCTGACTTTC. Its protein is CASSPGAGPPSRVKVLTF. The whole variable domain, remainder taken from reference TRBV5-4 and TRBJ2-6, is ETGVTQSPTHLIKTRGQQVTLRCSSQSGHNTVSWYQQALGQGPQFIFQYYREEENGRGNFPPRFSGLQFPNYSSELNVNALELDDSALYLCASSPGAGPPSRVKVLTFGAGSRLTVL.

The chain couples TRBV20-1 to TRBJ2-5, with D possibly called TRBD1 or TRBD2 (6 bases each). Trimming left V 8 bases short and J 5 bases short, with 27 bases between. CDR3 size: 16 residues. Germline-derived CDR1 and CDR2 are DFQATT and SNEGSKA (reference sequence). The DNA of the CDR3 is TGCAGTTCTAAACGGGGGCCGGGCTCATCGTCGGAGACCCAGTACTTC. It translates to CSSKRGPGSSSETQYF.

The genes are TRBV15 and TRBJ1-2; TRBD1 matches 7 bases. J gave up 8 bases and V 3 bases, and 6 bases lay outside the gene matches. Germline CDR1 reads LNHNV; CDR2 reads YYDKDF (reference sequence). The length of the CDR3 is 13 residues. DNA for the CDR3: TGTGCCACCAGCAGGTACAGGGGTGGCGGCTACACCTTC. The encoded protein is CATSRYRGGGYTF.

Notes on this clonotype: At one end, the junction sequence differs from germline, possibly due to a read error. The rearrangement joins TRBV30 to TRBJ2-3; 8 bases agree with TRBD2. The CDR3 runs 15 residues. The germline V gene has CDR1 GTSNPN and CDR2 SVGIG (reference sequence). CDR3 nucleotides: TGTGCCTGTAGTGTCGGGAGGGGGAGACCAAATACGCAATATTTT. Translating it yields CACSVGRGRPNTQYF.

This rearrangement joins TRBV7-9 to TRBJ2-7, with 7 nucleotides matching TRBD2. The CDR3 has 14 amino acids. Trimming cost V 7 bases and J 1 base; bases outside gene matches: 7. Germline CDR1 reads SEHNR; CDR2 reads FQNEAQ (reference sequence). The CDR3 nucleotides read TGTGCCAGCACCCCGGGAGGCAAATCCTACGAGCAGTACTTC. This encodes CASTPGGKSYEQYF.

On this clonotype itself: Sequence at one end of the junction differs from germline and may be a read error. V is TRBV11-2 and J is TRBJ2-3; 7 nucleotides agree with TRBD2. Per germline, CDR1 SGHAT and CDR2 FQNNGV. This CDR3 is 15 amino acids long. CDR3 sequence: CASSFPSGVAYTQYF. The CDR3 DNA sequence: TGTGCCAGTAGCTTTCCCAGCGGGGTAGCATATACGCAGTATTTT.

Regarding this clonotype: Germline and junction disagree at one end, which may indicate a read error. This chain joins TRBV11-3 and TRBJ2-3, with a weak D call TRBD2 (6 bases). CDR1 and CDR2 (germline): SGHNT, YENEEA. The CDR3 extends over 14 amino acids. CDR3 DNA sequence: TGTACCAGCAGCCACGGAGGGAGCACAAATACGCAGTATTTT. It yields the protein CTSSHGGSTNTQYF.

A note on this clonotype: Without the conserved terminal phenylalanine or tryptophan, this CDR3 likely stems from a read error. V and J are TRBV11-1 and TRBJ2-7, with 9 nucleotides matching TRBD2. The CDR3 totals 15 residues. Per germline, CDR1 SGHAT and CDR2 FQDESV (reference sequence). The junction had 10 bases not matched to a gene; V was cut back by 5 bases and J by 5 bases. The CDR3 reads CASSTSSGTADEQYS. For the CDR3, the DNA is TGTGCCAGCAGCACGTCTAGCGGGACGGCAGACGAGCAGTACTCC.

The chain is built from TRBV20-1 and TRBJ2-7, with D perhaps TRBD2 (5 bases). This CDR3 region has 15 residues. Germline V gene data show CDR1 as DFQATT and CDR2 as SNEGSKA (reference sequence). CDR3 region: CSSRRSSGSLNEQYF. The CDR3 DNA reads as TGCAGCTCTAGAAGGTCCAGCGGAAGTCTGAACGAGCAGTACTTC.

A note on this clonotype: A junction end diverges from the germline sequence, so it may reflect a read error. The rearrangement uses TRBV4-2 and TRBJ1-2; D gene uncertain. The CDR3 has 14 residues. Germline CDR1 is LGHNA and CDR2 is YNFKEQ. The DNA for the CDR3 is TGTGGCAGCAGCCAAGAGCAACCGACGAAAGGCTACACTTTC. Encoded protein: CGSSQEQPTKGYTF.

V is TRBV11-2 and J is TRBJ2-7; D perhaps matches TRBD1 (6 bases). V was clipped by 3 bases and J by 3 bases, with 9 bases between them. This CDR3 is 13 amino acids long. In germline, CDR1 is SGHAT, CDR2 FQNNGV. Here the CDR3 reads CASSFTGSYEQYF. CDR3 bases: TGTGCCAGCAGCTTCACAGGGAGCTACGAGCAGTACTTC.

The chain is built from TRBV7-9 and TRBJ2-7; 7 bases align to TRBD1. CDR3 length equals 15 residues. J lost 2 bases, V lost 4 bases, and 8 bases had no gene match. The germline CDR1 and CDR2 sequences are SEHNR and FQNEAQ (reference sequence). Here the CDR3 reads CASSSSGTVAYEQYF. CDR3 sequence (DNA): TGTGCCAGCAGCTCATCCGGGACAGTTGCCTACGAGCAGTACTTC. Variable domain in full (rest from reference TRBV7-9 and TRBJ2-7): DTGVSQNPRHKITKRGQNVTFRCDPISEHNRLYWYRQTLGQGPEFLTYFQNEAQLEKSRLLSDRFSAERPKGSFSTLEIQRTEQGDSAMYLCASSSSGTVAYEQYFGPGTRLTVT.

A word on this clonotype: One end of the junction fails to match germline, which may point to a read error. The chain links TRBV20-1 to TRBJ1-5; no reliable D call. Germline V gene sequence: CDR1 DFQATT, CDR2 SNEGSKA (reference sequence). The CDR3 runs to 15 residues. CDR3 amino acids: CSARYSTESNQPHHF. The CDR3, as DNA: TGCAGTGCTAGATATAGTACAGAAAGCAATCAGCCCCATCATTTT.

Points on this clonotype: A much larger clone lies a single base off, so this may be a read error. The genes are TRBV4-3 and TRBJ2-4; the match to TRBD2 covers 10 bases. Germline V gene data show CDR1 as LGHNA and CDR2 as YSLEER. CDR3 size: 18 residues. This CDR3 reads CGSSQDGLADSAKNIQYF. The CDR3 coding sequence is TGCGGCAGCAGCCAAGATGGACTAGCGGATTCAGCCAAAAACATTCAGTACTTC.

Details on this clonotype: The junction shows a germline mismatch at one end, possibly a read error. The V gene is TRBV11-3, the J gene TRBJ2-3; D perhaps matches TRBD2 (6 bases). The CDR3 covers 14 residues. CDR1 is SGHNT and CDR2 is YENEEA in the germline V gene. DNA for the CDR3: TGTGCCAGCAGCCACGGAGGGAGCTCAGATACGCTGTATTTT. It yields the protein CASSHGGSSDTLYF.

Worth noting for this clonotype: A much larger clone differs from this one at a single base, so this may be a read error. The CDR3 protein is CASSLAAPGSSYEQYF. The CDR3, as DNA: TGTGCCAGCAGCCTGGCCGCCCCAGGGTCATCCTACGAGCAGTACTTC. V and J are TRBV6-5 and TRBJ2-7; maybe TRBD1 (5 bases). Germline loops: CDR1 MNHEY, CDR2 SVGAGI. The CDR3 sequence is 16 residues long. V gave up 6 bases and J gave up 1 base, with 19 bases separating them.